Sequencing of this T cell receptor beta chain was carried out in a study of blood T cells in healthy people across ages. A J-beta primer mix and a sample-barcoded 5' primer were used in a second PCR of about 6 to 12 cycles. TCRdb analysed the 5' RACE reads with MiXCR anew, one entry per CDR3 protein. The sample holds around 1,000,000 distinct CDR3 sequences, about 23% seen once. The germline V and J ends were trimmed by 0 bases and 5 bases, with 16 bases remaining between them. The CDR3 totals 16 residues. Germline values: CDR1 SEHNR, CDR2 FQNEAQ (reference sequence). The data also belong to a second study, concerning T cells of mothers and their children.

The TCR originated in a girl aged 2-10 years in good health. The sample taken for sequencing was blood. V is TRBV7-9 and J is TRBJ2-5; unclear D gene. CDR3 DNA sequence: TGTGCCAGCAGCTTAGCCCTGCGTCCGCCCTCGGAGACCCAGTACTTC. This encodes CASSLALRPPSETQYF. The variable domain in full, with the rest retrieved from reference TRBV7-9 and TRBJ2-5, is DTGVSQNPRHKITKRGQNVTFRCDPISEHNRLYWYRQTLGQGPEFLTYFQNEAQLEKSRLLSDRFSAERPKGSFSTLEIQRTEQGDSAMYLCASSLALRPPSETQYFGPGTRLLVL.